The clone carrying this T cell receptor (beta chain) occurred many times. This record comes from a study of low-dose radiotherapy and immunotherapy resistance in tumors. Indicated time point: before trial treatment. With TRAV- and TRBV-specific primers, first-strand cDNA was made, covering the alpha and beta chains. A roughly 20-cycle PCR with a constant-region primer and V-primer adapter amplified TCRs. Via MiXCR, TCRdb re-called the reads, giving one row per CDR3 protein. The table has about 64,000 distinct CDR3 sequences, about 25% seen once. The CDR3 has 15 residues. Germline loops: CDR1 MNHEY, CDR2 SVGAGI. J was trimmed by 1 base and V by 7 bases; bases with no gene match: 7.

The sample in question was PBMCs, obtained before treatment. The clonotype originates from a male donor with rectosigmoid adenocarcinoma. The chain employs TRBV6-5 and TRBJ2-1; 7 nucleotides match TRBD1. CDR3 region: CASTPTGPSYNEQFF. The CDR3 DNA is TGTGCCAGCACACCGACAGGGCCTTCCTACAATGAGCAGTTCTTC.